The clone carrying this T cell receptor beta chain is termed medium-sized (0.01 to 0.1%). Its antigen is still unknown. ViraFEST expansion of antigen-specific CD4+ T cells with viral peptide pools preceded sequencing. With approximately 9 days of culture completed, CD4+ T cells were isolated. Two-dose vaccination with either BNT162b2 or mRNA-1273 was given to the participants. The method was immunoSEQ multiplex PCR; TCRdb's version includes in-frame clones alone and lacks a portion of them. This sample carries roughly 24,000 clones, 75% to 80% of them seen once, and the ten largest clones take 6.5%. This sample is part of a study of vaccination effects on CD4 cells after COVID-19. The CDR3 has 17 amino acids. Germline loops: CDR1 SGDLS, CDR2 YYNGEE. J was trimmed by 1 base and V by 2 bases; bases with no gene match: 8.

The sequence derives from a human donor who received a COVID-19 vaccine. Some clones in this sample may be carry-over from other donors' samples. The sequences come from CD4+ T cells from PBMCs cultured with SARS-CoV-2 spike peptides, collected after COVID-19 vaccination. The rearrangement uses TRBV9 and TRBJ2-5; TRBD2 matches 10 bases. The DNA of the CDR3 is TGTGCCAGCAGCGTGGGGGTACTAGCGGGGCTCCAAGAGACCCAGTACTTC. This codes for CASSVGVLAGLQETQYF.